Below, 23 T cell receptor beta chains from the same sample are listed, as sequenced in a study of cytotoxic CD8 clonotypes in ibrutinib-treated CLL. The table came from immunoSEQ multiplex PCR; TCRdb's copy has only in-frame clones and leaves some out. The sample yields around 300,000 clones, about 80% seen once. The sequencing here drew on PBMCs, taken before ibrutinib treatment. The receptors originated from a human donor with chronic lymphocytic leukemia.

This rearrangement joins TRBV6-5 to TRBJ1-4; TRBD1 might be the D (5 bases). Germline V gene lookup returns CDR1 MNHEY and CDR2 SVGAGI. Trimming removed 5 bases from V and 5 bases from J, with 15 bases in between. This CDR3 has 15 amino acids. In nucleotides, the CDR3 is TGTGCCAGCAGTCCCACCGGGACGGGAAATGAAAAACTGTTTTTT. Translating gives CASSPTGTGNEKLFF.

The chain is built from TRBV5-6 and TRBJ2-7, with TRBD2 matching over 9 bases. Trimming removed 1 base from V and 5 bases from J; junction bases left unmatched: 7. The CDR3 is 15 amino acids. CDR1 is SGHDT, CDR2 YYEEEE, per germline. The CDR3 loop reads CASSLRGRAFHEQYF. CDR3 nucleotide sequence: TGTGCCAGCAGCTTGCGCGGGAGGGCCTTCCACGAGCAGTACTTC.

The chain has TRBV4-3 and TRBJ1-2; tentatively, D is TRBD1 (5 bases). Germline-derived CDR1 and CDR2 are LGHNA and YSLEER. The germline V and J ends were trimmed by 4 bases and 0 bases, with 21 bases remaining between them. This CDR3 has 18 amino acids. CDR3 region: CASSPSMGLFGTNYGYTF. The CDR3 nucleotides are TGCGCCAGCAGCCCAAGCATGGGGCTGTTCGGGACTAACTATGGCTACACCTTC.

CDR3 sequence: CASRGGWGYNQPQHF. CDR3 nucleotide sequence: TGTGCCAGTAGGGGAGGGTGGGGGTACAATCAGCCCCAGCATTTT. The chain carries TRBV19 and TRBJ1-5; D may be TRBD1 (5 bases). The germline CDR1 and CDR2 sequences are LNHDA and SQIVND (reference sequence). The CDR3 has 15 residues. V gave up 6 bases and J gave up 3 bases, with 15 bases separating them.

In this sample, this clone turned up once. This chain uses TRBV4-1 with TRBJ1-1; maybe TRBD1 (6 bases). CDR1 is MGHRA and CDR2 is YSYEKL in the germline V gene. This CDR3 has 16 residues. V was clipped by 1 base and J by 7 bases, with 19 bases between them. The CDR3 region is CASSQAGQSRVFEAFF. Written as DNA, the CDR3 is TGCGCCAGCAGCCAAGCAGGACAGTCCCGAGTTTTTGAAGCTTTCTTT.

Only a few counts were recorded for this clone. This chain links TRBV21-1 with TRBJ2-2; the table names TRBD1, a call not compared with the DNA. TRBV21-1 corresponds to a pseudogene. The CDR3 loop spans 13 amino acids. CDR3 protein: CAKRTGSTGELFF. CDR3 bases: TGTGCTAAACGGACAGGGAGCACCGGGGAGCTGTTTTTT.

The chain uses TRBV28 and TRBJ2-7; D perhaps matches TRBD1 (5 bases). Germline CDR1 reads MDHEN; CDR2 reads SYDVKM. The CDR3 totals 14 residues. V lost 5 bases to trimming and J lost 3 bases, with 14 bases between them. This CDR3 reads CASSRQSKDYEQYF. CDR3 coding DNA: TGTGCCAGCAGTAGACAGAGTAAGGACTACGAGCAGTACTTC.

V is TRBV7-2 and J is TRBJ2-5, with unresolved D. The germline gives CDR1 SGHTA, CDR2 FQGNSA. The CDR3 covers 13 residues. Deletions cut 0 bases from V and 0 bases from J, with 2 bases between. CDR3 in amino acids: CASSLANQETQYF. In DNA form, the CDR3 reads TGTGCCAGCAGCTTAGCCAACCAAGAGACCCAGTACTTC.

CDR3 protein: CASSLAIGSETQYF. The CDR3 region has the DNA TGCGCCAGCAGCTTGGCGATAGGGAGCGAGACCCAGTACTTC. The chain has TRBV5-1 and TRBJ2-5; weak D call: TRBD2 (5 bases). V lost 0 bases and J lost 5, with 11 bases in between. The CDR3 sequence is 14 residues long. CDR1 SGHRS and CDR2 YFSETQ come from the germline V gene.

The chain has TRBV11-2 and TRBJ2-2; D gene uncertain. The V end was cut by 1 base, the J end by 5 bases, with 17 bases between. Per germline, CDR1 SGHAT and CDR2 FQNNGV. The CDR3 consists of 17 residues. The CDR3 region is CASSLAAALRWTGELFF. CDR3 nucleotides: TGTGCCAGCAGCTTAGCGGCAGCCCTCAGATGGACCGGGGAGCTGTTTTTT.

The chain uses TRBV25-1 and TRBJ2-4; D remains unclear. Germline loops: CDR1 MGHDK, CDR2 SYGVNS. The CDR3 is 15 amino acids. Trimming took off 4 bases at V and 3 bases at J, with 13 bases between the two ends. CDR3 bases: TGTGCCAGCAGTGCCACGGCAGGTAACAAAAACATTCAGTACTTC. This translates into CASSATAGNKNIQYF.

V is TRBV7-2 and J is TRBJ2-3, with 7 bases identical to TRBD2. The CDR3 sequence is 15 residues long. Germline assignment: CDR1 SGHTA and CDR2 FQGNSA. J was trimmed by 5 bases and V by 3 bases; bases with no gene match: 8. CDR3 sequence: CASSLVFSGGDTQYF. The CDR3 DNA reads TGTGCCAGCAGCTTGGTCTTCTCGGGGGGAGATACGCAGTATTTT.

This sequence joins TRBV5-4 and TRBJ2-7; 7 bases are shared with TRBD1. V gave up 3 bases and J gave up 3 bases; unmatched junction bases: 12. This CDR3 is 16 amino acids long. Germline CDR1 and CDR2: SGHNT and YYREEE (reference sequence). CDR3 in amino acids: CASSYPGTGADYEQYF. The CDR3 bases are TGTGCCAGCAGCTACCCGGGCACAGGGGCAGACTACGAGCAGTACTTC.

The chain recombines TRBV10-3 with TRBJ2-1, with 11 bases matching TRBD2. CDR3 length: 17 residues. Losses at the gene ends were 4 bases for V and 8 bases for J; bases not matched to a gene: 13. CDR1 ENHRY and CDR2 SYGVKD come from the germline V gene. The CDR3 region is CAISVVAGGSRTDEQFF. The CDR3 bases are TGTGCCATCAGTGTAGTAGCGGGAGGGTCACGTACGGATGAGCAGTTCTTC.

This clone was seen a few times. The chain has TRBV10-3 and TRBJ2-7; maybe TRBD1 (5 bases). Germline V gene sequence: CDR1 ENHRY, CDR2 SYGVKD. CDR3 size: 13 residues. Deletions cut 11 bases from V and 0 bases from J, with 14 bases between. The CDR3 is CASSKDNSYEQYF. In nucleotides, the CDR3 is TGTGCCTCCTCCAAGGACAACTCCTACGAGCAGTACTTC.

The gene calls are TRBV6-5 and TRBJ1-2; D ambiguous. There are 13 residues in the CDR3. V lost 5 bases and J lost 7, with 14 bases in between. Germline loops: CDR1 MNHEY, CDR2 SVGAGI. This CDR3 reads CASSQSPVFGYTF. The CDR3 coding sequence is TGTGCCAGCAGTCAAAGTCCCGTTTTTGGCTACACCTTC.

The chain is built from TRBV4-2 and TRBJ1-2, with D unclear. This CDR3 has 15 amino acids. Looked up from germline, CDR1 is LGHNA and CDR2 is YNFKEQ. V was shortened by 1 base and J by 7 bases, with 16 bases between the two germline ends. The CDR3 bases are TGTGCCAGCAGCCAAGTTTCTGGGGATACTCCTGGCTACACCTTC. Translating it yields CASSQVSGDTPGYTF.

This clone was detected once. J is TRBJ2-1 and V is TRBV4-3, with unresolved D. Trimming left V 0 bases short and J 5 bases short, with 11 bases between. Germline values: CDR1 LGHNA, CDR2 YSLEER. The CDR3 is 15 residues long. In DNA form, the CDR3 reads TGCGCCAGCAGCCAAGATCCGGGCAGCAACAATGAGCAGTTCTTC. Its translation is CASSQDPGSNNEQFF.

This clone was counted a single time. The rearrangement uses TRBV12-2 and TRBJ1-1. TRBV12-2 is designated a pseudogene. This CDR3 has 15 amino acids. This CDR3 is CASRLALRGLTEAFF. The CDR3 nucleotides are TGTGCAAGTCGCTTAGCGCTTCGGGGGTTGACTGAAGCTTTCTTT.

The gene calls are TRBV4-1 and TRBJ2-5; perhaps D is TRBD1 or TRBD2 (5 bases each). Germline CDR1 reads MGHRA; CDR2 reads YSYEKL. The CDR3 runs to 13 residues. V lost 1 base, J lost 5 bases, and 8 bases lay in between. CDR3 in DNA: TGCGCCAGCAGCCAAGTTAGGGACGAGACCCAGTACTTC. Translated: CASSQVRDETQYF.

The chain links TRBV7-3 to TRBJ2-2, with 7 bases aligning to TRBD1. CDR1 is SGHTA, CDR2 FQGTGA, per germline. V lost 5 bases to trimming and J lost 5 bases; unmatched junction nucleotides: 8. This CDR3 spans 15 amino acids. The CDR3 coding sequence is TGTGCCAGCAGCACGACAGGGTTTTGGACCGGGGAGCTGTTTTTT. This codes for CASSTTGFWTGELFF.

This clone appeared once. The chain has TRBV29-1 and TRBJ2-1, with 10 bases that match TRBD2. The CDR3 is 15 amino acids. CDR1 SQVTM and CDR2 ANQGSEA come from the germline V gene. With 2 bases clipped from V and 7 bases from J, the junction kept 8 bases outside the gene matches. In nucleotides, the CDR3 is TGCAGCGTTGAACAGACTAGCGGGCTGAGGAATGAGCAGTTCTTC. As protein: CSVEQTSGLRNEQFF.

The V gene is TRBV29-1, the J gene TRBJ2-1, with D tentatively TRBD1 (6 bases). The V end was cut by 6 bases, the J end by 10 bases, with 22 bases between. Germline V gene lookup returns CDR1 SQVTM and CDR2 ANQGSEA. The CDR3 is 14 residues long. The CDR3 nucleotides read TGCAGCGTGAGGGGAGTTTCCTCAGGGGAAGAGCAGTTCTTC. Translation gives CSVRGVSSGEEQFF.